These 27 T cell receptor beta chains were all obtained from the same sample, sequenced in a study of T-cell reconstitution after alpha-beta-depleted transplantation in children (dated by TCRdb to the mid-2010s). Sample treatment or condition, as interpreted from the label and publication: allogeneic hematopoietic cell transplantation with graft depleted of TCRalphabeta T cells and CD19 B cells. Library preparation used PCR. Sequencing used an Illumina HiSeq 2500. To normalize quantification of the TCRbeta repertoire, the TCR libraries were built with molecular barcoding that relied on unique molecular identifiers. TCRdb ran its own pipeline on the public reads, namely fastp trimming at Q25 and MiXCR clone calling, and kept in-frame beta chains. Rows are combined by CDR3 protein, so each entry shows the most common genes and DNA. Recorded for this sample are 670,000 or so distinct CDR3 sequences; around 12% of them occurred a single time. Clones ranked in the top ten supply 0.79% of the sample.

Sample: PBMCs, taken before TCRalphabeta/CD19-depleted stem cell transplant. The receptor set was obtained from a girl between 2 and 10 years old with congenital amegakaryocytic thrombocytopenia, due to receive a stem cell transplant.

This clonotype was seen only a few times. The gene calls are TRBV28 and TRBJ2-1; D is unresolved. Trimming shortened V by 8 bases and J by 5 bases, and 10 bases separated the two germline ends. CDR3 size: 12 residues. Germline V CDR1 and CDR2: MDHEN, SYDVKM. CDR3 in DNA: TGTGCCAGCTCCATCCAGGACAATGAGCAGTTCTTC. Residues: CASSIQDNEQFF.

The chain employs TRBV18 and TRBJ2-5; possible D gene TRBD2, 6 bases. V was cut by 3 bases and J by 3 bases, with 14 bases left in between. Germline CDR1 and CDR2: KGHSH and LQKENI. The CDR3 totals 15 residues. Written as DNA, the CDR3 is TGTGCCAGCTCACCGGAGGTAGCGGAAGAAGAGACCCAGTACTTC. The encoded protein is CASSPEVAEEETQYF. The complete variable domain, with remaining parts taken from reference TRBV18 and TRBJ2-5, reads NAGVMQNPRHLVRRRGQEARLRCSPMKGHSHVYWYRQLPEEGLKFMVYLQKENIIDESGMPKERFSAEFPKEGPSILRIQQVVRGDSAAYFCASSPEVAEEETQYFGPGTRLLVL.

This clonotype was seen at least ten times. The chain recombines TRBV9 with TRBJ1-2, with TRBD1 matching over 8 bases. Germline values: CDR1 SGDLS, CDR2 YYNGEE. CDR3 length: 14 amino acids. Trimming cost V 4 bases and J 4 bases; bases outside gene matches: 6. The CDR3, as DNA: TGTGCCAGCAGCCCGACAGGGGAGGCCTATGGCTACACCTTC. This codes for CASSPTGEAYGYTF.

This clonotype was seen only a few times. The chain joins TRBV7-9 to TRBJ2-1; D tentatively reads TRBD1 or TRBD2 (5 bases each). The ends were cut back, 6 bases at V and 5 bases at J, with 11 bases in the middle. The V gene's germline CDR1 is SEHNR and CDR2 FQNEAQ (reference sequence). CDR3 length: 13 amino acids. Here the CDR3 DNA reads TGTGCCAGCAGACCGGGACGAGACAATGAGCAGTTCTTC. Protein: CASRPGRDNEQFF.

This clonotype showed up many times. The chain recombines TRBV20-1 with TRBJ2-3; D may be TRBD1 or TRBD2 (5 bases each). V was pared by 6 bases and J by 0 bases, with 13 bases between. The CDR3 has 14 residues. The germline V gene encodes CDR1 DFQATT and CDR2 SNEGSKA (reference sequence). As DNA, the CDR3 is TGCAGTGCAACTGGGGGTTCTAGCACAGATACGCAGTATTTT. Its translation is CSATGGSSTDTQYF.

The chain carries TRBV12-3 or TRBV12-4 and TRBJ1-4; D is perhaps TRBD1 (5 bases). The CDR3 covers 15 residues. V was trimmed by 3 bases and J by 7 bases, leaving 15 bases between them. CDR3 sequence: CASSFQGLVTEKLFF. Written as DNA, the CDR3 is TGTGCCAGCAGTTTTCAGGGACTCGTCACTGAAAAACTGTTTTTT.

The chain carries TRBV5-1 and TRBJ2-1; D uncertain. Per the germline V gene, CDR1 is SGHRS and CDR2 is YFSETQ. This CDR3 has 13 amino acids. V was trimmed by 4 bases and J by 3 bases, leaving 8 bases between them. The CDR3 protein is CASSTSNYNEQFF. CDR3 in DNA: TGCGCCAGCAGCACCAGTAACTACAATGAGCAGTTCTTC.

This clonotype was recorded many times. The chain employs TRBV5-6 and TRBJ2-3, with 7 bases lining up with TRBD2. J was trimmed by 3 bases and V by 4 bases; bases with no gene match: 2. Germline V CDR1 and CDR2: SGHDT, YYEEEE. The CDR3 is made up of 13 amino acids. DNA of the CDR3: TGTGCCAGCAGCCGGGAGGCAACAGATACGCAGTATTTT. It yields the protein CASSREATDTQYF.

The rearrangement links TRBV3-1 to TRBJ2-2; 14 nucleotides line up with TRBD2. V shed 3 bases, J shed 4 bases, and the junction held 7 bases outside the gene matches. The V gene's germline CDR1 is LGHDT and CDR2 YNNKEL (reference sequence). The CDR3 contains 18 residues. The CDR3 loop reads CASSHVRLAGGSTGELFF. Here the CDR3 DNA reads TGTGCCAGCAGCCACGTAAGACTAGCGGGAGGGTCCACCGGGGAGCTGTTTTTT.

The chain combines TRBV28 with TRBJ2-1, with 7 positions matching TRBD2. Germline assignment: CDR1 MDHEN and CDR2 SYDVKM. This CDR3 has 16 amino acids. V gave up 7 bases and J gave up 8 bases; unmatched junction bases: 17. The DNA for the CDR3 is TGTGCCAGCATCACGTCGGATCGCGGGAGTGGGGATGAGCAGTTCTTC. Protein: CASITSDRGSGDEQFF. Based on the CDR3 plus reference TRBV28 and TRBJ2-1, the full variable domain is DVKVTQSSRYLVKRTGEKVFLECVQDMDHENMFWYRQDPGLGLRLIYFSYDVKMKEKGDIPEGYSVSREKKERFSLILESASTNQTSMYLCASITSDRGSGDEQFFGPGTRLTVL.

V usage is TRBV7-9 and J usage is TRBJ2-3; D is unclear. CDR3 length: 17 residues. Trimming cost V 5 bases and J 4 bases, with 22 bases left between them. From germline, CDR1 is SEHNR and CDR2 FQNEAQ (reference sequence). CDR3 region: CASSPPGSLLQSDTQYF. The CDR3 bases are TGTGCCAGCAGCCCACCCGGTTCACTTCTTCAGTCAGATACGCAGTATTTT.

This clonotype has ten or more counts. This chain's CDR3 is CASSSPLLAGNEQFF. The DNA for the CDR3 is TGCGCCAGCAGCTCCCCACTACTAGCGGGAAATGAGCAGTTCTTC. This sequence joins TRBV5-1 and TRBJ2-1; 10 bases map to TRBD2. CDR1 and CDR2 from the germline V gene are SGHRS and YFSETQ. The CDR3 is 15 residues long. With V trimmed by 3 bases and J by 7 bases, 7 bases remained unmatched.

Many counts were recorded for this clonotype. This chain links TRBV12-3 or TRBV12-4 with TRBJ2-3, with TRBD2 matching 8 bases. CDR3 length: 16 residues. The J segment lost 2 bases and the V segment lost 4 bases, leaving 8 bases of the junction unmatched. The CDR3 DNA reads TGTGCCAGCAGTTCCCGGGCGGGAGGCCTCACAGATACGCAGTATTTT. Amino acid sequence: CASSSRAGGLTDTQYF.

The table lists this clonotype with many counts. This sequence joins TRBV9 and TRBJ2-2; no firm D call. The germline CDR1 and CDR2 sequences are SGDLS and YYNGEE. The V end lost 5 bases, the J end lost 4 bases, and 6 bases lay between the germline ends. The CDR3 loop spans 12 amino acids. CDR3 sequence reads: CASSVGTGELFF. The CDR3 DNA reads TGTGCCAGCAGTGTTGGCACCGGGGAGCTGTTTTTT.

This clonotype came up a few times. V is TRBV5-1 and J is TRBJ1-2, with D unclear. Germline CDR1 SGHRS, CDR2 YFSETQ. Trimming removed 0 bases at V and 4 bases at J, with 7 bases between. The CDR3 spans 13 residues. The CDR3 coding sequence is TGCGCCAGCAGCTTGGACGGGCGCTATGGCTACACCTTC. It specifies CASSLDGRYGYTF.

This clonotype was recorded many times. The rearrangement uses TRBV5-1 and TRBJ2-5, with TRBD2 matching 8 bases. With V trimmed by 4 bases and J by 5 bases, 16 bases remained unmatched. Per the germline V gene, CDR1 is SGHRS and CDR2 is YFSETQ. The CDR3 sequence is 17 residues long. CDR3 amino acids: CASSVGAASGLLETQYF. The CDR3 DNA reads TGCGCCAGCAGCGTTGGTGCGGCTAGCGGGTTACTGGAGACCCAGTACTTC. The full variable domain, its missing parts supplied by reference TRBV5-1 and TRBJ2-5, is KAGVTQTPRYLIKTRGQQVTLSCSPISGHRSVSWYQQTPGQGLQFLFEYFSETQRNKGNFPGRFSGRQFSNSRSEMNVSTLELGDSALYLCASSVGAASGLLETQYFGPGTRLLVL.

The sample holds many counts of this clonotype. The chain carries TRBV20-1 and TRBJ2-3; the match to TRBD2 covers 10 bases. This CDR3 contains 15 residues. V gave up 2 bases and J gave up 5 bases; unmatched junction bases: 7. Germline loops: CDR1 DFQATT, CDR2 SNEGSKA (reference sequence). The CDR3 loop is CSARKGTSARDTQYF. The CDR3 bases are TGCAGTGCTAGAAAAGGGACTAGCGCCCGAGATACGCAGTATTTT.

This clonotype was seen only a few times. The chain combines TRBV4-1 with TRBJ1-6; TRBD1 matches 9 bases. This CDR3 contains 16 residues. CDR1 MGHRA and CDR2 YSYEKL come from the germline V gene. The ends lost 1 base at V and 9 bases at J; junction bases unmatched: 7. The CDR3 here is CASSQGGWTGVSPLHF. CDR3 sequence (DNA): TGCGCCAGCAGCCAAGGGGGGTGGACAGGGGTTTCACCCCTCCACTTT.

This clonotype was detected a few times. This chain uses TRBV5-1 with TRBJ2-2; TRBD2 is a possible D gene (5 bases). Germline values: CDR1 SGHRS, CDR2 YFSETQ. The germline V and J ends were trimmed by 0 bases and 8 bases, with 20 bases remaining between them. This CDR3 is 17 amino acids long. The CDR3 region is CASSLVLASYQHGELFF. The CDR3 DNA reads TGCGCCAGCAGCTTGGTTCTAGCCTCATACCAGCATGGGGAGCTGTTTTTT.

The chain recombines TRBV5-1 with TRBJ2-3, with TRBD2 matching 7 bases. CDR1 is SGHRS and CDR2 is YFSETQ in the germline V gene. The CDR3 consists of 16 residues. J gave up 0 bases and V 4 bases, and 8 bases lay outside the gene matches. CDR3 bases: TGCGCCAGCAGCCTGGGGGGGACTACTAGCACAGATACGCAGTATTTT. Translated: CASSLGGTTSTDTQYF.

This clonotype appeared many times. CDR3 in amino acids: CASSLDGLADWNTGELFF. Written as DNA, the CDR3 is TGCGCCAGCAGCTTGGACGGACTAGCGGATTGGAACACCGGGGAGCTGTTTTTT. The rearrangement links TRBV5-1 to TRBJ2-2; 10 nucleotides line up with TRBD2. V lost 0 bases and J lost 1; bases outside the gene matches: 6. The CDR3 is 18 residues long. Germline CDR1 SGHRS, CDR2 YFSETQ.

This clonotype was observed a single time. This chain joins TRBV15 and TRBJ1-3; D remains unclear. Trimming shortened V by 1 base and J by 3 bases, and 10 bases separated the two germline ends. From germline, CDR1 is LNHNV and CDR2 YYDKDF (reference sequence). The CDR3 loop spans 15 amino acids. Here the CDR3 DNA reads TGTGCCACCAGCAGAGGTAGCACATATGGAAACACCATATATTTT. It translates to CATSRGSTYGNTIYF.

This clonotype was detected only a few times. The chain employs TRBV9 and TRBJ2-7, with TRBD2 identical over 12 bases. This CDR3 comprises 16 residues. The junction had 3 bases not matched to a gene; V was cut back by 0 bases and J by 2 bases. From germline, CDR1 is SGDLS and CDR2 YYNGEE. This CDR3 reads CASSVAPSGRAYEQYF. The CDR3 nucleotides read TGTGCCAGCAGCGTAGCTCCTAGCGGGAGGGCCTACGAGCAGTACTTC.

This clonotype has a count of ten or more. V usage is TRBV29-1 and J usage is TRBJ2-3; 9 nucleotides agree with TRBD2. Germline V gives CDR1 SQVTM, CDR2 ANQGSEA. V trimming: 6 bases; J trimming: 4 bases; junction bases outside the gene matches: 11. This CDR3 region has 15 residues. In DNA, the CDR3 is TGCAGCGTCGGACGGCCGGGACTAGCTTCAGATACGCAGTATTTT. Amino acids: CSVGRPGLASDTQYF.

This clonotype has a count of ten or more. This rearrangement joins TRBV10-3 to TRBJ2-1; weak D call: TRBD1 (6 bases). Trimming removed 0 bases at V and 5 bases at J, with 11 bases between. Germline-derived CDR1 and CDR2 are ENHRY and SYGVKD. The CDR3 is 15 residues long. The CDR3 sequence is CAISESPTGDNEQFF. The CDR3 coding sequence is TGTGCCATCAGTGAGTCGCCGACAGGAGACAATGAGCAGTTCTTC.

CDR3 bases: TGTGCCAGCAAAACGGGCACCGGGGAGCTGTTTTTT. This encodes CASKTGTGELFF. The chain couples TRBV12-3 or TRBV12-4 to TRBJ2-2, with D unclear. V shed 7 bases and J shed 4 bases, with 7 bases lying between them. The CDR3 consists of 12 residues.

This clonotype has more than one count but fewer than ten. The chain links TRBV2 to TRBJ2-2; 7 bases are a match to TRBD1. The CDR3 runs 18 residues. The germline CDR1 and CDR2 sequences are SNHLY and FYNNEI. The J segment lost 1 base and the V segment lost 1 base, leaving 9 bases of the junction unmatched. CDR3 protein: CASSEDNTGTVNTGELFF. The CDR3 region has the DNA TGTGCCAGCAGTGAAGATAACACCGGGACAGTGAACACCGGGGAGCTGTTTTTT.